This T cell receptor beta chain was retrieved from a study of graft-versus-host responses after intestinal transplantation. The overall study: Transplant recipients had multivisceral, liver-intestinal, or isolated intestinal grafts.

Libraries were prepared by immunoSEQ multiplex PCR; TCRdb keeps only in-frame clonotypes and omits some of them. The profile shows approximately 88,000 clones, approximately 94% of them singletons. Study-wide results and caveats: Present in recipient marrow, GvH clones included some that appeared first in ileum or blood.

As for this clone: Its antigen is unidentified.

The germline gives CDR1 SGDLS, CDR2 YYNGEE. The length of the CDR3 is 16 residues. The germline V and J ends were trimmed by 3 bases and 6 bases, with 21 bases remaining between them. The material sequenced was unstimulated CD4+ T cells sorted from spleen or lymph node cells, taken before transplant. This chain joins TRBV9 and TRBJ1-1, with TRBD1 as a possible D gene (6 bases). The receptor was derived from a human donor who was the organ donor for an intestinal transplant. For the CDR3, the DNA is TGTGCCAGCAGCGCAACCGGACAGTCAAGGTGGTCTGAAGCTTTCTTT. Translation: CASSATGQSRWSEAFF.